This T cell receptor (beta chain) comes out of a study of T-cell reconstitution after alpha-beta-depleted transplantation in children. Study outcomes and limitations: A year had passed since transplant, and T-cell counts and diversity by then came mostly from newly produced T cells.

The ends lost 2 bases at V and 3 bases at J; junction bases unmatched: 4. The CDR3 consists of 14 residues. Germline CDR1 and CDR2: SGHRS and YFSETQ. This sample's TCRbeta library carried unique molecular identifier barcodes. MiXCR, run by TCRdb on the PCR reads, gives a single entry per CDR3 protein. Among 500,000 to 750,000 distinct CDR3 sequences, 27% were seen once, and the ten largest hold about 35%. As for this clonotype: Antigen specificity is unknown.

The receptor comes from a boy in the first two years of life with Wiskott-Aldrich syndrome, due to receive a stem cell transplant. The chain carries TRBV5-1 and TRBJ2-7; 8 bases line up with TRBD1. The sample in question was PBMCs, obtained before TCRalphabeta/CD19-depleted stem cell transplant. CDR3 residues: CASSFRGTGYEQYF. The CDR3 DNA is TGCGCCAGCAGCTTCCGCGGGACAGGCTACGAGCAGTACTTC.